The T cell receptor (beta chain) under discussion was sequenced for a study of graft-versus-host responses after intestinal transplantation. Study context: Recipients underwent multivisceral, liver-intestinal, or isolated intestinal transplants.

About this clone itself: What it binds is not known.

CDR1 is MNHEY and CDR2 is SVGAGI in the germline V gene. This CDR3 has 11 amino acids. V shed 5 bases, J shed 9 bases, and the junction held 3 bases outside the gene matches. Repertoires were generated with immunoSEQ multiplex PCR, while TCRdb's copy carries only in-frame clones and drops some. The sample carries roughly 10,000 clones, over 90% recorded once. Study conclusions and caveats: With peak circulating GvH clone levels came an association with early post-transplant HvG declines.

The chain joins TRBV6-5 to TRBJ1-2, with 7 bases that match TRBD1. The sample was PBMCs, taken 65 to 70 days after transplant. This TCR derives from a human patient who received an intestinal transplant, so some T cells may come from the graft donor. CDR3 amino acids: CASSGQVSYTF. The CDR3 nucleotides are TGTGCCAGCAGTGGACAGGTTAGCTACACCTTC.